The source of this T cell receptor beta chain is a study of identical twins. Germline V CDR1 and CDR2: LNHDA, SQIVND (reference sequence). V shed 5 bases and J shed 4 bases, with 15 bases lying between them. CDR3 length: 15 amino acids. From the 5' RACE reads, TCRdb called clonotypes with MiXCR, one entry per CDR3 protein. The data hold about 210,000 distinct CDR3 sequences, with 9.4% observed a single time. Source material: memory (CD45RO+) T cells sorted from blood. The genes are TRBV19 and TRBJ2-1; the D gene could be TRBD1 or TRBD2 (5 bases each). The source of this sequence is a woman in her late teens or twenties in good health. CDR3 nucleotides: TGTGCCAGTAGTGACCCCGGGACGCGTTACAATGAGCAGTTCTTC. Protein product: CASSDPGTRYNEQFF.